The 6 T cell receptor beta chains below all came from one sample that was sequenced in a study of blood T cells in healthy people across ages. For the second PCR, which ran for roughly 6 to 12 cycles, a sample-barcoded 5' primer and a J-beta primer mix were used. MiXCR, run by TCRdb on the 5' RACE reads, gives a single entry per CDR3 protein. The profile covers about 810,000 distinct CDR3 sequences, with around 36% appearing a single time and over 10% taken by the ten largest. Source material: blood. Receptors were obtained from a man between 18 and 29 years old in good health.

This clonotype showed up many times. This chain joins TRBV11-2 and TRBJ2-7; D uncertain. V was pared by 5 bases and J by 2 bases, with 13 bases between. The length of the CDR3 is 14 residues. Per the germline V gene, CDR1 is SGHAT and CDR2 is FQNNGV. CDR3 residues: CASSTGRGAYEQYF. The CDR3 DNA sequence: TGTGCCAGCAGCACCGGGCGCGGAGCCTACGAGCAGTACTTC. Full variable domain (remainder filled in from reference TRBV11-2 and TRBJ2-7): EAGVAQSPRYKIIEKRQSVAFWCNPISGHATLYWYQQILGQGPKLLIQFQNNGVVDDSQLPKDRFSAERLKGVDSTLKIQPAKLEDSAVYLCASSTGRGAYEQYFGPGTRLTVT.

This clonotype has just a few counts. The chain has TRBV7-9 and TRBJ2-2, with TRBD2 matching 8 bases. This CDR3 region has 14 residues. V was pared by 5 bases and J by 5 bases, with 4 bases of the junction left unmatched. In germline, CDR1 is SEHNR, CDR2 FQNEAQ (reference sequence). In DNA form, the CDR3 reads TGTGCCAGCAGCCGGACTAGCTTAACCGGGGAGCTGTTTTTT. This translates into CASSRTSLTGELFF.

This clonotype has only a few counts. V gene TRBV12-3 or TRBV12-4 combines with J gene TRBJ2-1; 13 nucleotides agree with TRBD2. J was trimmed by 9 bases and V by 5 bases; bases with no gene match: 10. This CDR3 is built from 16 residues. The CDR3 DNA sequence: TGTGCCAGCAGTGGGGGGACTAGCGGGGAACCTATTGAGCAGTTCTTC. It specifies CASSGGTSGEPIEQFF.

Details on this clonotype: Being one base from a much bigger clone, this may be a read error. V gene TRBV7-9 combines with J gene TRBJ2-1; tentative D call: TRBD2 (6 bases). Germline CDR1 is SEHNR and CDR2 is FQNEAQ (reference sequence). The CDR3 extends over 15 amino acids. V shed 2 bases and J shed 10 bases, with 18 bases lying between them. CDR3 amino acids: CASSLYEGGSYEQFF. CDR3 DNA sequence: TGTGCCAGCAGCTTATATGAGGGAGGTTCCTACGAGCAGTTCTTC.

This chain joins TRBV3-1 and TRBJ2-3; no clear D. The CDR3 length is 16 residues. V lost 0 bases to trimming and J lost 1 base, with 11 bases between them. Germline loops: CDR1 LGHDT, CDR2 YNNKEL (reference sequence). CDR3 protein: CASSQDLAAGTDTQYF. DNA of the CDR3: TGTGCCAGCAGCCAAGATTTGGCGGCGGGCACAGATACGCAGTATTTT.

This clonotype was observed a handful of times. This rearrangement joins TRBV24-1 to TRBJ2-3; 11 bases agree with TRBD1. Germline V gives CDR1 KGHDR, CDR2 SFDVKD. The CDR3 is 16 amino acids. After removal of 3 bases from V and 4 bases from J, the junction contained 5 bases not matched to a gene. The CDR3 coding sequence is TGTGCCACCAGTGATAGCGGACAGGGGGCATCAGATACGCAGTATTTT. As protein: CATSDSGQGASDTQYF.